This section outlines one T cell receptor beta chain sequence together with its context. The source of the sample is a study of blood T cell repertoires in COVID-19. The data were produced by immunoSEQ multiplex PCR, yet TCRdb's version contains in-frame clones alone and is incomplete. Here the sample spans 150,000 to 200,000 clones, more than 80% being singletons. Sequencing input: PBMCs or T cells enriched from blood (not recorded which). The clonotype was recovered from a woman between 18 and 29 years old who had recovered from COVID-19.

For the CDR3, the DNA is TGTGCCAGCACTTCCTACAGGGGGCCCCAGCATTTT. Translation gives CASTSYRGPQHF. This chain joins TRBV28 and TRBJ1-5; TRBD1 agrees at 7 bases. J was trimmed by 9 bases and V by 7 bases; bases with no gene match: 6. The CDR3 sequence is 12 residues long. Germline CDR1 is MDHEN and CDR2 is SYDVKM. Drawing the rest from reference TRBV28 and TRBJ1-5, the complete variable domain is DVKVTQSSRYLVKRTGEKVFLECVQDMDHENMFWYRQDPGLGLRLIYFSYDVKMKEKGDIPEGYSVSREKKERFSLILESASTNQTSMYLCASTSYRGPQHFGDGTRLSIL.